One sample yielded the 10 T cell receptor beta chains listed below, sequenced in a study of shared clonotypes between healthy human individuals. Some clones are missing from TCRdb's copy, which holds only in-frame ones; the method was immunoSEQ multiplex PCR. This table has roughly 2,300,000 clones, 80% to 95% appearing once. The sequenced material came from naive CD4+ T cells from PBMCs. Subset: CD45RA+ positively selected. Source of these receptors: a man in his late teens or twenties in good health. Some clones in this sample may be carry-over from other donors' samples.

This sequence joins TRBV5-1 and TRBJ1-2, with D maybe TRBD1 (5 bases). In germline, CDR1 is SGHRS, CDR2 YFSETQ. This CDR3 has 14 amino acids. V dropped 7 bases and J dropped 2 bases, with 15 bases sitting between them. This chain's CDR3 is CASGRDSPNYGYTF. The DNA for the CDR3 is TGCGCCAGCGGACGAGACAGTCCCAACTATGGCTACACCTTC. The variable domain in full, completed from reference TRBV5-1 and TRBJ1-2, reads KAGVTQTPRYLIKTRGQQVTLSCSPISGHRSVSWYQQTPGQGLQFLFEYFSETQRNKGNFPGRFSGRQFSNSRSEMNVSTLELGDSALYLCASGRDSPNYGYTFGSGTRLTVV.

The J gene is TRBJ2-3, the V gene TRBV28; the match to TRBD2 covers 8 bases. The CDR3 has 14 residues. J lost 1 base, V lost 7 bases, and 4 bases had no gene match. Germline V gene sequence: CDR1 MDHEN, CDR2 SYDVKM. DNA of the CDR3: TGTGCCAGCATCCCTAGCGGGCGCACAGATACGCAGTATTTT. Protein sequence: CASIPSGRTDTQYF.

CDR3 amino acids: CASSLGPTGPEAFF. The CDR3 DNA follows: TGTGCCAGCAGCTTAGGACCGACAGGGCCTGAAGCTTTCTTT. The gene calls are TRBV7-9 and TRBJ1-1; 7 bases are shared with TRBD1. With V trimmed by 1 base and J by 6 bases, 5 bases remained unmatched. The CDR3 has 14 residues. Germline CDR1 is SEHNR and CDR2 is FQNEAQ (reference sequence).

The V and J genes are TRBV4-1 and TRBJ2-3; 7 bases fit TRBD2. This CDR3 is 17 amino acids long. Germline assignment: CDR1 MGHRA and CDR2 YSYEKL. V lost 3 bases to trimming and J lost 2 bases; unmatched junction nucleotides: 11. The CDR3 protein is CASSHPTSGANTDTQYF. CDR3 sequence (DNA): TGCGCCAGCAGCCACCCTACGAGCGGGGCTAACACAGATACGCAGTATTTT.

The chain combines TRBV7-9 with TRBJ2-2; TRBD1 is a possible D gene (6 bases). The V gene's germline CDR1 is SEHNR and CDR2 FQNEAQ (reference sequence). CDR3 length: 16 amino acids. V was pared by 0 bases and J by 1 base, with 9 bases between. The CDR3 loop is CASSLAGTKNTGELFF. CDR3 DNA sequence: TGTGCCAGCAGCTTAGCCGGGACAAAGAACACCGGGGAGCTGTTTTTT. Full variable domain (remainder filled in from reference TRBV7-9 and TRBJ2-2): DTGVSQNPRHKITKRGQNVTFRCDPISEHNRLYWYRQTLGQGPEFLTYFQNEAQLEKSRLLSDRFSAERPKGSFSTLEIQRTEQGDSAMYLCASSLAGTKNTGELFFGEGSRLTVL.

The chain has TRBV27 and TRBJ2-3, with TRBD2 matching 11 bases. From germline, CDR1 is MNHEY and CDR2 SMNVEV (reference sequence). CDR3 length: 18 residues. The trim removed 3 bases at V and 4 bases at J, leaving 12 bases unmatched. CDR3 nucleotide sequence: TGTGCCAGCAGTTTCTCAGGGGCTAGCGGGAGGTTCGCAGATACGCAGTATTTT. It yields the protein CASSFSGASGRFADTQYF.

This chain links TRBV5-6 with TRBJ1-2, with D possibly being TRBD1 (5 bases). This CDR3 has 16 amino acids. In germline, CDR1 is SGHDT, CDR2 YYEEEE. V lost 4 bases and J 2 bases, leaving 18 bases between the germline ends. The CDR3 sequence: CASSPLQGLRNYGYTF. The CDR3, as DNA: TGTGCCAGCAGCCCGTTGCAGGGATTAAGGAACTATGGCTACACCTTC.

This clone was detected only once. The chain carries TRBV9 and TRBJ2-5, with TRBD1 matching over 7 bases. CDR1 SGDLS and CDR2 YYNGEE come from the germline V gene. This CDR3 has 18 residues. J was trimmed by 1 base and V by 1 base; bases with no gene match: 13. CDR3 residues: CASSVTLGDRDSQETQYF. The CDR3 nucleotides read TGTGCCAGCAGCGTAACCCTGGGGGACCGGGACAGCCAAGAGACCCAGTACTTC. Full variable domain (rest looked up from reference TRBV9 and TRBJ2-5): DSGVTQTPKHLITATGQRVTLRCSPRSGDLSVYWYQQSLDQGLQFLIQYYNGEERAKGNILERFSAQQFPDLHSELNLSSLELGDSALYFCASSVTLGDRDSQETQYFGPGTRLLVL.

This rearrangement joins TRBV15 to TRBJ1-2; TRBD1 is a possible D gene (5 bases). V gave up 1 base and J gave up 4 bases, with 13 bases separating them. The V gene's germline CDR1 is LNHNV and CDR2 YYDKDF (reference sequence). The CDR3 has 15 amino acids. The CDR3 reads CATSRVYGAAYGYTF. The CDR3 DNA reads as TGTGCCACCAGCAGAGTTTACGGGGCAGCCTATGGCTACACCTTC.

The rearrangement uses TRBV9 and TRBJ2-7; D may correspond to TRBD1 or TRBD2 (5 bases each). Germline V CDR1 and CDR2: SGDLS, YYNGEE. V dropped 3 bases and J dropped 3 bases, with 13 bases sitting between them. The CDR3 sequence is 14 residues long. The CDR3: CASSDGTEVYEQYF. CDR3 DNA: TGTGCCAGCAGCGACGGGACGGAAGTCTACGAGCAGTACTTC.